These 5 T cell receptor beta chains originate from one sample sequenced in a study of blood T cell repertoires in COVID-19. Data came from immunoSEQ multiplex PCR; TCRdb stores just in-frame clones and leaves some out. This table has around 120,000 clones, roughly nine tenths appearing once. Source material: peripheral blood. The receptors shown here come from a man between 65 and 85 years old who had recovered from COVID-19.

The chain has TRBV27 and TRBJ1-2, with 8 bases identical to TRBD1. The CDR3 runs 14 residues. J gave up 8 bases and V 2 bases, and 7 bases lay outside the gene matches. Germline V gives CDR1 MNHEY, CDR2 SMNVEV (reference sequence). CDR3 coding DNA: TGTGCCAGCAGTTTACTCAGGGGGCGAGGAGGCTACACCTTC. This gives the protein CASSLLRGRGGYTF.

The rearrangement links TRBV4-3 to TRBJ1-4; D is unresolved. Looked up from germline, CDR1 is LGHNA and CDR2 is YSLEER. This CDR3 is built from 15 residues. With 0 bases removed from V and 10 bases from J, the gap between germline ends came to 15 bases. The CDR3 DNA follows: TGCGCCAGCAGCCAAGACAACATACGTCCTTCAAAACTGTTTTTT. It is translated as CASSQDNIRPSKLFF.

On this clone: Distinct nucleotide sequences in the sample also encode this CDR3. The chain joins TRBV29-1 to TRBJ2-5; D uncertain. The germline V gene encodes CDR1 SQVTM and CDR2 ANQGSEA. CDR3 length equals 12 residues. Trimming removed 4 bases at V and 2 bases at J, with 8 bases between. The chain's CDR3 is CSVGAAQETQYF. Written as DNA, the CDR3 is TGCAGCGTTGGGGCAGCACAAGAGACCCAGTACTTC.

In its sample, this clone was seen once. Written as DNA, the CDR3 is TGTGCCAGCACTCGACAGGGAGGCACCGGGGAGCTGTTTTTT. It specifies CASTRQGGTGELFF. V usage is TRBV27 and J usage is TRBJ2-2, with a weak D call TRBD1 (7 bases). Germline loops: CDR1 MNHEY, CDR2 SMNVEV (reference sequence). Trimming pared 7 bases from V and 4 bases from J, leaving 13 bases between. The CDR3 is made up of 14 amino acids.

The rearrangement uses TRBV6-5 and TRBJ1-2; a possible D gene is TRBD1 (6 bases). V lost 7 bases and J lost 7, with 13 bases in between. Germline CDR1 reads MNHEY; CDR2 reads SVGAGI. The CDR3 runs 12 residues. CDR3 loop: CASIGGAGGYTF. In DNA, the CDR3 is TGTGCCAGCATAGGGGGGGCGGGTGGCTACACCTTC.